The entry that follows covers one TCR beta chain sequence. Germline V CDR1 and CDR2: SGHVS, FQNEAQ. The length of the CDR3 is 15 residues. The V segment lost 5 bases and the J segment 4 bases; nucleotides outside the gene matches: 9. Clones were sequenced by immunoSEQ multiplex PCR, and TCRdb holds only the in-frame ones, with some missing. The repertoire consists of about 140,000 clones, with 88% occurring once and the leading ten covering less than 2%. The sample is drawn from a study of blood T cell repertoires in COVID-19. Study overall: There were acute and convalescent COVID-19 samples, and they came from the United States, Italy and Spain.

The specimen sequenced was peripheral blood. This clonotype originated in a man in his 70s with acute or convalescent COVID-19. The rearrangement links TRBV7-8 to TRBJ2-3, with 7 positions matching TRBD1. The CDR3 DNA reads as TGTGCCAGCAGCCCCTCGGGACAGTTATCAGATACGCAGTATTTT. It codes for CASSPSGQLSDTQYF.